Each of the 3 T cell receptor beta chains below was sequenced from the same sample in a study of T-cell reconstitution after alpha-beta-depleted transplantation in children. Unique molecular identifiers tagged the TCRbeta library. Each CDR3 protein is one row after TCRdb ran MiXCR on the PCR reads. The repertoire consists of some 300,000 distinct CDR3 sequences, with around 10% occurring once and the leading ten covering around 7.6%. Specimen: PBMCs, collected before TCRalphabeta/CD19-depleted stem cell transplant. These receptors originate from a boy younger than two with acute myeloid leukemia, due to receive a stem cell transplant.

In its sample, this clonotype was seen a few times. V usage is TRBV4-3 and J usage is TRBJ2-7, with 7 bases that match TRBD1. From germline, CDR1 is LGHNA and CDR2 YSLEER. V lost 1 base and J lost 0; bases outside the gene matches: 6. This CDR3 comprises 16 residues. The CDR3 DNA reads TGCGCCAGCAGCCAAGCCCCGGGACAGAGCTCCTACGAGCAGTACTTC. It codes for CASSQAPGQSSYEQYF.

This clonotype showed up many times. This chain uses TRBV4-3 with TRBJ2-2; TRBD1 matches 8 bases. The CDR3 consists of 16 residues. After removal of 1 base from V and 1 base from J, the junction contained 2 bases not matched to a gene. Germline lookup yields CDR1 LGHNA and CDR2 YSLEER. The CDR3 region has the DNA TGCGCCAGCAGCCAAGGAGGACAGGGGAACACCGGGGAGCTGTTTTTT. This gives the protein CASSQGGQGNTGELFF.

This clonotype has only a few counts. The rearrangement links TRBV6-5 to TRBJ2-1; TRBD1 matches 8 bases. Germline lookup yields CDR1 MNHEY and CDR2 SVGAGI. The length of the CDR3 is 16 residues. V gave up 5 bases and J gave up 7 bases; unmatched junction bases: 13. For the CDR3, the DNA is TGTGCCAGCAGTCCCCGCGGACAGGGAGCCGTTAATGAGCAGTTCTTC. Translating gives CASSPRGQGAVNEQFF.